Listed here are 8 T cell receptor beta chains from one sample, sequenced in a study of blood T cell repertoires in COVID-19. TCRdb keeps only in-frame clones here, not all; method: immunoSEQ multiplex PCR. Of about 190,000 clones in the sample, around 86% were seen once. The source material was peripheral blood. These receptors all come from a man aged 35 to 55 with acute or convalescent COVID-19.

This chain joins TRBV5-1 and TRBJ1-2; 7 bases map to TRBD1. CDR1 is SGHRS and CDR2 is YFSETQ in the germline V gene. V lost 0 bases to trimming and J lost 7 bases; unmatched junction nucleotides: 6. CDR3 length: 14 amino acids. CDR3 sequence: CASSLGQGGSGYTF. The DNA for the CDR3 is TGCGCCAGCAGCTTGGGGCAGGGGGGAAGTGGCTACACCTTC.

The rearrangement links TRBV29-1 to TRBJ1-2; D gene unclear. Trimming took 4 bases from V and 2 from J, leaving 11 bases between them. CDR1 is SQVTM and CDR2 is ANQGSEA in the germline V gene. This CDR3 is built from 13 residues. Here the CDR3 DNA reads TGCAGCGTTGTAGGCAGGAAAAACTATGGCTACACCTTC. Amino acid sequence: CSVVGRKNYGYTF.

This clone was observed a handful of times. The V gene is TRBV2, the J gene TRBJ1-5; D is undetermined. Germline V lookup: CDR1 SNHLY, CDR2 FYNNEI. The CDR3 is 15 amino acids. The germline V and J ends were trimmed by 5 bases and 2 bases, with 13 bases remaining between them. The CDR3 loop is CASSPSLRGNQPQHF. DNA for the CDR3: TGTGCCAGCAGTCCTAGCCTGAGGGGCAATCAGCCCCAGCATTTT. The whole variable domain, remainder taken from reference TRBV2 and TRBJ1-5, is EPEVTQTPSHQVTQMGQEVILRCVPISNHLYFYWYRQILGQKVEFLVSFYNNEISEKSEIFDDQFSVERPDGSNFTLKIRSTKLEDSAMYFCASSPSLRGNQPQHFGDGTRLSIL.

The chain has TRBV6-6 and TRBJ2-3; the D is unclear. This CDR3 spans 12 amino acids. The V end was cut by 5 bases, the J end by 1 base, with 4 bases between. Germline V CDR1 and CDR2: MNHNY, SVGAGI (reference sequence). CDR3 nucleotides: TGTGCCAGCAGTCGCGGCACAGATACGCAGTATTTT. Translation gives CASSRGTDTQYF.

The sample holds one count of this clone. The chain is built from TRBV7-6 and TRBJ2-2, with no clear D. The CDR3 contains 16 residues. V was trimmed by 5 bases and J by 4 bases, leaving 17 bases between them. Germline values: CDR1 SGHVS, CDR2 FNYEAQ. The CDR3 reads CASSPAYRRLTGELFF. For the CDR3, the DNA is TGTGCCAGCAGCCCCGCCTACAGACGCCTCACCGGGGAGCTGTTTTTT.

The chain combines TRBV3-1 (or the pseudogene TRBV3-2) with TRBJ1-5, with 7 bases matching TRBD1. With 1 base clipped from V and 6 bases from J, the junction kept 3 bases outside the gene matches. The CDR3 totals 14 residues. From germline, CDR1 is LGHDT and CDR2 YNNKEL (reference sequence). The chain's CDR3 is CASSQGDRAQPQHF. The CDR3 DNA follows: TGTGCCAGCAGCCAAGGAGACAGGGCTCAGCCCCAGCATTTT.

J is TRBJ1-2 and V is TRBV5-1, with 8 bases identical to TRBD1. This CDR3 region has 14 residues. Unmatched junction bases numbered 2, after V lost 0 bases and J lost 4 bases. Germline V CDR1 and CDR2: SGHRS, YFSETQ. The CDR3 loop reads CASSLDDRGYGYTF. The DNA of the CDR3 is TGCGCCAGCAGCTTGGACGACAGGGGCTATGGCTACACCTTC. Full variable domain (missing parts from reference TRBV5-1 and TRBJ1-2): KAGVTQTPRYLIKTRGQQVTLSCSPISGHRSVSWYQQTPGQGLQFLFEYFSETQRNKGNFPGRFSGRQFSNSRSEMNVSTLELGDSALYLCASSLDDRGYGYTFGSGTRLTVV.

This clone was observed a single time. The genes are TRBV24-1 and TRBJ1-1, with D tentatively TRBD1 (5 bases). The V end lost 2 bases, the J end lost 7 bases, and 7 bases lay between the germline ends. Germline assignment: CDR1 KGHDR and CDR2 SFDVKD. The CDR3 extends over 12 amino acids. CDR3: CATSDSGVEAFF. In DNA, the CDR3 is TGTGCCACCAGTGATTCGGGGGTTGAAGCTTTCTTT.